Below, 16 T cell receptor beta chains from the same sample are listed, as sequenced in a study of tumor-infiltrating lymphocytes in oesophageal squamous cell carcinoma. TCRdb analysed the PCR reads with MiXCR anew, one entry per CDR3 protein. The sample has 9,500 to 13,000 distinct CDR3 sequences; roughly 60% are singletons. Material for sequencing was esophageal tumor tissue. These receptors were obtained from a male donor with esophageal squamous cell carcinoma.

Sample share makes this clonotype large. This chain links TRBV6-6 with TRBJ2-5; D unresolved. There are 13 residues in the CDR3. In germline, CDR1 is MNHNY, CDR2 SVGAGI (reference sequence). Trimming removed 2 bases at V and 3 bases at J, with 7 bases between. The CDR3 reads CASSYGRKETQYF. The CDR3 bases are TGTGCCAGCAGTTACGGGCGGAAAGAGACCCAGTACTTC.

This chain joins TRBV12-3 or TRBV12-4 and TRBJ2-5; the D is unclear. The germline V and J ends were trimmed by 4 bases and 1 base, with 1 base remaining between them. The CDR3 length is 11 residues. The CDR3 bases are TGTGCCAGCAGTTCCCAAGAGACCCAGTACTTC. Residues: CASSSQETQYF.

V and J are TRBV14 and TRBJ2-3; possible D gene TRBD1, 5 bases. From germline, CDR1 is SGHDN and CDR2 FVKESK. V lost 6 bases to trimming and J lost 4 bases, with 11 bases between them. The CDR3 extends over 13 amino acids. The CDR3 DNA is TGTGCCAGCAGAGTCCAGGGTGCAGATACGCAGTATTTT. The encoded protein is CASRVQGADTQYF. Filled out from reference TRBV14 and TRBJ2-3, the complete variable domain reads EAGVTQFPSHSVIEKGQTVTLRCDPISGHDNLYWYRRVMGKEIKFLLHFVKESKQDESGMPNNRFLAERTGGTYSTLKVQPAELEDSGVYFCASRVQGADTQYFGPGTRLTVL.

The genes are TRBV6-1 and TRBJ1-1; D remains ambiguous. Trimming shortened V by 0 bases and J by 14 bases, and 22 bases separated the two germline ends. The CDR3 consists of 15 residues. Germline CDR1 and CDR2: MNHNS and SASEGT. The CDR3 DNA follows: TGTGCCAGCAGTGAAGCGTCGGACGGCTCCTACGAGCAGTTCTTT. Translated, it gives CASSEASDGSYEQFF.

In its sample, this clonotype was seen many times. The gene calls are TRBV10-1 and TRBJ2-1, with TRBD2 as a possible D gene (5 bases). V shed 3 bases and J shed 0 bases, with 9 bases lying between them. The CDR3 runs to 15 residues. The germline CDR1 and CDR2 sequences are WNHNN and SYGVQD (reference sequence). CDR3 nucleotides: TGCGCCAGCAGTGATGGCGGGCCCTCCTACAATGAGCAGTTCTTC. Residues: CASSDGGPSYNEQFF.

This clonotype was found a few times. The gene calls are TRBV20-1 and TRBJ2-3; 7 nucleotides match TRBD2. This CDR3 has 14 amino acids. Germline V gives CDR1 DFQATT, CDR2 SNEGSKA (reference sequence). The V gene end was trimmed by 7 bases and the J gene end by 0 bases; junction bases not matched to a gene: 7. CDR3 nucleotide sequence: TGCAGTGTCCAGGCGGGAGCGAGCACAGATACGCAGTATTTT. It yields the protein CSVQAGASTDTQYF.

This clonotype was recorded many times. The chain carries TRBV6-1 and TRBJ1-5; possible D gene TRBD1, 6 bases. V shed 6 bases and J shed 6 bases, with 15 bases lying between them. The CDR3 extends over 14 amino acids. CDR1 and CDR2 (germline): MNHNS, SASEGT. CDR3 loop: CASRSYREGQPQHF. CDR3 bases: TGTGCCAGCAGATCCTACAGGGAGGGTCAGCCCCAGCATTTT.

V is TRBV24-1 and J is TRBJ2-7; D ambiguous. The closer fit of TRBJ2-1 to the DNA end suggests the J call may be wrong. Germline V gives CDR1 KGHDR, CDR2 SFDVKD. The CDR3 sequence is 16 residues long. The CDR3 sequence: CATSDASGDNYNEQFF. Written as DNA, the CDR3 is TGTGCCACCAGTGATGCGTCTGGAGACAACTACAATGAGCAGTTCTTC.

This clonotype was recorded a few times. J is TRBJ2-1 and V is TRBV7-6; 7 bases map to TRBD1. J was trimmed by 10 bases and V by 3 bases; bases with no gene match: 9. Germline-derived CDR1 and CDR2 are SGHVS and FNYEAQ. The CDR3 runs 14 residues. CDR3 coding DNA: TGTGCCAGCAGCTTTGGGACAGCCCGCCGGGAGCAGTTCTTC. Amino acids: CASSFGTARREQFF.

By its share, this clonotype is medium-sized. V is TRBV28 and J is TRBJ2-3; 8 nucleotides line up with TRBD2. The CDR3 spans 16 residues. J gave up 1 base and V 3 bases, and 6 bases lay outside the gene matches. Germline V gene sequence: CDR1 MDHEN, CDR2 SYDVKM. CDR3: CASSFGRGVGTDTQYF. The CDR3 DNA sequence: TGTGCCAGCAGTTTCGGGAGGGGAGTAGGCACAGATACGCAGTATTTT.

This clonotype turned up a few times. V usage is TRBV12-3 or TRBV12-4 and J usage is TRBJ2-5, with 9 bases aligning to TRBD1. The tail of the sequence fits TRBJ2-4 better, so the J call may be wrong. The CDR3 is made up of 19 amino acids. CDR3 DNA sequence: TGTGCCAGCAGTTTATCTGGACAGGGGATCCCTGTAGCCAAAAACATTCAGTACTTC. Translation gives CASSLSGQGIPVAKNIQYF.

The CDR3 here is CASSSHGQSTDTQYF. The CDR3 DNA follows: TGTGCCAGCAGCTCCCACGGACAGAGCACAGATACGCAGTATTTT. The chain employs TRBV7-2 and TRBJ2-3; D perhaps matches TRBD1 (6 bases). The length of the CDR3 is 15 residues. The V end lost 4 bases, the J end lost 0 bases, and 11 bases lay between the germline ends. Germline V gene sequence: CDR1 SGHTA, CDR2 FQGNSA.

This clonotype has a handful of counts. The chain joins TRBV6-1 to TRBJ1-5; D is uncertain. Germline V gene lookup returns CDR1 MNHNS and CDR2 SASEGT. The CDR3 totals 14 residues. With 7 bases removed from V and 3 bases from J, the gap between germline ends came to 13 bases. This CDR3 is CASIPDGINQPQHF. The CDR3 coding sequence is TGTGCCAGCATTCCCGACGGTATCAATCAGCCCCAGCATTTT.

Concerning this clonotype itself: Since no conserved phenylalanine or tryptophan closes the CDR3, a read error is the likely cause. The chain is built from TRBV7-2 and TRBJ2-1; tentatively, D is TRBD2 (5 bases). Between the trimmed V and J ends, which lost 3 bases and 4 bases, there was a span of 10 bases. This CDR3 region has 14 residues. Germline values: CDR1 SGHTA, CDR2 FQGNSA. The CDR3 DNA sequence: TGTGCCAGCAGCTTGGTAGCGAAATACAATGAGCAGTTCTTG. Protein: CASSLVAKYNEQFL.

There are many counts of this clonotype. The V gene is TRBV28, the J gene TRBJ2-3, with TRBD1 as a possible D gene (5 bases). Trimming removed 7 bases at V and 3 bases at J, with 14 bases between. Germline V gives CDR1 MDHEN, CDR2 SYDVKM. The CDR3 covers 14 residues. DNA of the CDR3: TGTGCCAGCACCCAGGGCATGGGTACAGATACGCAGTATTTT. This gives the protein CASTQGMGTDTQYF.

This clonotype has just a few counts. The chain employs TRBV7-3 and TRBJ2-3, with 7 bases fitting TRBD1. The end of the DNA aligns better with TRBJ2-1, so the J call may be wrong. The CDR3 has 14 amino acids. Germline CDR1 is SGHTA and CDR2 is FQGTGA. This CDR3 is CASSLTYRGDEQFF. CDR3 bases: TGTGCCAGCAGCTTAACGTACAGGGGCGATGAGCAGTTCTTC.